These 18 T cell receptor beta chains share one sample of origin, sequenced in a study of T cells in Graves' hyperthyroidism and ophthalmopathy. There were TCR beta CDR3 regions amplified from RNA transcripts. HTBI primers drove first-round RT-PCR of the TCR CDR3. TCRdb redid the calling of the multiplex PCR reads with MiXCR, one entry per CDR3 protein. Here the sample spans 450,000 to 650,000 distinct CDR3 sequences, 15% to 20% being singletons. Material: blood. The receptors were sampled from a woman aged 18-35 years with Graves' ophthalmopathy.

This clonotype showed up many times. For the CDR3, the DNA is TGCGCCAGCAGCTTGGAGCGGATCAATGAGCAGTTCTTC. This translates into CASSLERINEQFF. This sequence joins TRBV5-1 and TRBJ2-1; tentatively, D is TRBD2 (5 bases). This CDR3 spans 13 amino acids. V was cut by 0 bases and J by 6 bases, with 7 bases left in between. Germline V lookup: CDR1 SGHRS, CDR2 YFSETQ.

This chain uses TRBV19 with TRBJ1-4, with D possibly matching TRBD1 (6 bases). Germline V gives CDR1 LNHDA, CDR2 SQIVND (reference sequence). CDR3 length equals 13 residues. Trimming pared 9 bases from V and 0 bases from J, leaving 8 bases between. The DNA of the CDR3 is TGTGCCAGACAGGGCGCAACTAATGAAAAACTGTTTTTT. Protein product: CARQGATNEKLFF.

The genes are TRBV4-3 and TRBJ2-7; D may be TRBD2 (6 bases). CDR1 and CDR2 from the germline V gene are LGHNA and YSLEER. The CDR3 is 15 amino acids. V dropped 1 base and J dropped 1 base, with 11 bases sitting between them. CDR3 loop: CASSQVAGPSYEQYF. CDR3 nucleotides: TGCGCCAGCAGCCAAGTGGCGGGACCGTCCTACGAGCAGTACTTC.

At least ten counts were recorded for this clonotype. The rearrangement uses TRBV28 and TRBJ1-5; a possible D gene is TRBD1 (6 bases). The ends were cut back, 5 bases at V and 3 bases at J, with 17 bases in the middle. The V gene's germline CDR1 is MDHEN and CDR2 SYDVKM. This CDR3 has 16 residues. The CDR3 protein is CASSLAGTPYNQPQHF. In DNA, the CDR3 is TGTGCCAGCAGTCTCGCCGGGACACCCTACAATCAGCCCCAGCATTTT.

This clonotype was found a few times. This chain connects TRBV10-3 to TRBJ2-5; D may match TRBD1 or TRBD2 (7 bases each). Germline V gives CDR1 ENHRY, CDR2 SYGVKD. This CDR3 is built from 15 residues. Trimming left V 10 bases short and J 5 bases short, with 23 bases between. CDR3 DNA sequence: TGTGCCACTGGAGGGGCAGGGGGGGTACTTGAGACCCAGTACTTC. This codes for CATGGAGGVLETQYF.

This clonotype was counted ten times or more. V is TRBV7-9 and J is TRBJ2-5; 7 bases match TRBD2. Germline lookup yields CDR1 SEHNR and CDR2 FQNEAQ (reference sequence). V shed 8 bases and J 4 bases; nucleotides not matched to a gene: 13. CDR3 length: 15 amino acids. This CDR3 is CASSGKLGGRETQYF. CDR3 nucleotides: TGTGCCAGCTCAGGGAAGCTGGGAGGGAGAGAGACCCAGTACTTC.

The chain employs TRBV28 and TRBJ2-5; TRBD2 matches 7 bases. V shed 4 bases and J 0 bases; nucleotides not matched to a gene: 5. The CDR3 has 15 residues. Germline CDR1 is MDHEN and CDR2 is SYDVKM. In DNA, the CDR3 is TGTGCCAGCAGTTACTGGCGGGAGAACCAAGAGACCCAGTACTTC. As protein: CASSYWRENQETQYF.

This clonotype was recorded a few times. The CDR3 nucleotides read TGTGCCAGCAGCTTAGCGCGGGTCCACTACGAGCAGTACTTC. Translated, it gives CASSLARVHYEQYF. The J gene is TRBJ2-7, the V gene TRBV7-8, with D tentatively TRBD2 (5 bases). Germline CDR1 reads SGHVS; CDR2 reads FQNEAQ. V was shortened by 0 bases and J by 3 bases, with 9 bases between the two germline ends. The CDR3 is made up of 14 amino acids.

This clonotype has ten or more counts. J is TRBJ1-2 and V is TRBV20-1; no definite D call. V was pared by 2 bases and J by 2 bases, with 15 bases between. Germline V gene data show CDR1 as DFQATT and CDR2 as SNEGSKA (reference sequence). The CDR3 is made up of 15 amino acids. CDR3 coding DNA: TGCAGTGCTAGAAGTGGTGTCAGAATAAACTATGGCTACACCTTC. Translated: CSARSGVRINYGYTF.

This clonotype was counted between two and nine times. This sequence joins TRBV19 and TRBJ1-1, with 8 positions matching TRBD1. Losses at the gene ends were 6 bases for V and 6 bases for J; bases not matched to a gene: 9. The CDR3 runs 14 residues. In germline, CDR1 is LNHDA, CDR2 SQIVND (reference sequence). The chain's CDR3 is CASRDRAMDPEAFF. In DNA form, the CDR3 reads TGTGCCAGTAGGGACAGGGCGATGGATCCTGAAGCTTTCTTT.

In regard to this clonotype: One junction end disagrees with the germline gene, perhaps due to a read error. The chain carries TRBV30 and TRBJ1-2, with no clear D. The CDR3 totals 13 residues. Germline-derived CDR1 and CDR2 are GTSNPN and SVGIG (reference sequence). The CDR3, as DNA: TGTGCCTGGGGTGTAACTGCTTTGAGCGGCTACACCTTC. Residues: CAWGVTALSGYTF. Full variable domain (outside the CDR3, taken from reference TRBV30 and TRBJ1-2): SQTIHQWPATLVQPVGSPLSLECTVEGTSNPNLYWYRQAAGRGLQLLFYSVGIGQISSEVPQNLSASRPQDRQFILSSKKLLLSDSGFYLCAWGVTALSGYTFGSGTRLTVV.

The table lists this clonotype with many counts. The J gene is TRBJ2-7, the V gene TRBV6-1; 12 bases map to TRBD2. Trimming took 5 bases from V and 7 from J; bases not matched to a gene: 9. The CDR3 runs to 15 residues. CDR1 MNHNS and CDR2 SASEGT come from the germline V gene. The CDR3 loop is CASSPRTSGTNEQYF. For the CDR3, the DNA is TGTGCCAGCAGTCCCAGGACTAGCGGGACGAATGAGCAGTACTTC.

This clonotype was seen more than once but under ten times. The CDR3 loop is CAWSLGQGNSYEQYF. The CDR3, as DNA: TGTGCCTGGAGTCTCGGACAGGGCAACTCCTACGAGCAGTACTTC. The chain carries TRBV30 and TRBJ2-7; 8 bases are shared with TRBD1. Germline V lookup: CDR1 GTSNPN, CDR2 SVGIG (reference sequence). The CDR3 extends over 15 amino acids. V trimming: 2 bases; J trimming: 0 bases; junction bases outside the gene matches: 6.

The chain recombines TRBV29-1 with TRBJ1-2; D gene unclear. The germline CDR1 and CDR2 sequences are SQVTM and ANQGSEA. The CDR3 loop spans 12 amino acids. V lost 2 bases and J 8 bases, leaving 12 bases between the germline ends. The CDR3 DNA follows: TGCAGCGTTGAAAGCCAGAGGTTGGGCTACACCTTC. Protein sequence: CSVESQRLGYTF.

On this clonotype: One end of the junction is discordant with germline, which a read error may explain. The chain combines TRBV6-5 with TRBJ2-7; 8 bases line up with TRBD1. CDR1 is MNHEY and CDR2 is SVGAGI in the germline V gene. This CDR3 contains 15 residues. CDR3 residues: CASSDSGQGFHEQYF. For the CDR3, the DNA is TGTGCCAGCAGTGACTCCGGACAGGGCTTCCACGAGCAGTACTTC.

This clonotype turned up a few times. J is TRBJ1-5 and V is TRBV7-8, with D unclear. Germline loops: CDR1 SGHVS, CDR2 FQNEAQ. The CDR3 is 15 residues long. V shed 5 bases and J shed 5 bases, with 16 bases lying between them. CDR3 region: CASSQTPLIHQPQHF. As DNA, the CDR3 is TGTGCCAGCAGCCAAACTCCTCTGATCCATCAGCCCCAGCATTTT. Based on the CDR3 plus reference TRBV7-8 and TRBJ1-5, the full variable domain is GAGVSQSPRYKVAKRGQDVALRCDPISGHVSLFWYQQALGQGPEFLTYFQNEAQLDKSGLPSDRFFAERPEGSVSTLKIQRTQQEDSAVYLCASSQTPLIHQPQHFGDGTRLSIL.

This clonotype was recorded a few times. The chain is built from TRBV10-1 and TRBJ2-3; 11 bases match TRBD1. J was trimmed by 3 bases and V by 8 bases; bases with no gene match: 4. The CDR3 contains 14 residues. Germline CDR1 and CDR2: WNHNN and SYGVQD (reference sequence). In DNA form, the CDR3 reads TGCGCCAGCGGGGACAGGGGGTTAACAGATACGCAGTATTTT. It codes for CASGDRGLTDTQYF.

This clonotype was found many times. This chain uses TRBV27 with TRBJ1-2, with D unresolved. CDR1 and CDR2 (germline): MNHEY, SMNVEV (reference sequence). V lost 7 bases, J lost 4 bases, and 16 bases lay in between. The CDR3 spans 14 residues. CDR3 loop: CASTSLSDSYGYTF. The CDR3 DNA reads TGTGCCAGCACCTCTCTTTCAGACTCCTATGGCTACACCTTC.